The 3 T cell receptor beta chains in this list originate from one sample, sequenced in a study of OX40 agonist ivuxolimab in advanced cancers. The method was immunoSEQ multiplex PCR; TCRdb's version includes in-frame clones alone and lacks a portion of them. This table holds around 70,000 clones, 75% to 90% found once. Source: CD4+ or CD8+ T cells sorted from blood, taken in a trial of the OX40 agonist ivuxolimab. These TCRs come from an adult with an advanced solid tumor such as melanoma, head and neck, liver or kidney cancer.

J is TRBJ1-4 and V is TRBV15, with TRBD1 identical over 7 bases. CDR3 length: 17 amino acids. V was pared by 0 bases and J by 12 bases, with 16 bases of the junction left unmatched. The germline V gene has CDR1 LNHNV and CDR2 YYDKDF (reference sequence). In DNA, the CDR3 is TGTGCCACCAGCAGAGATGTGGCAGGGGGGGTCGCTTACGAACTGTTTTTT. Residues: CATSRDVAGGVAYELFF.

The V call is TRBV15, the J call TRBJ2-5; TRBD1 matches 12 bases. The end of the DNA is better explained by TRBJ2-7, so the J call may be wrong. The germline gives CDR1 LNHNV, CDR2 YYDKDF (reference sequence). This CDR3 comprises 15 residues. CDR3 bases: TGTGCCACCAGCCCCGGGACAGGGGGCAAGTACGAGCAGTACTTC. Amino acids: CATSPGTGGKYEQYF.

J is TRBJ2-2 and V is TRBV19; D is perhaps TRBD2 (5 bases). From germline, CDR1 is LNHDA and CDR2 SQIVND (reference sequence). V shed 6 bases and J shed 0 bases, with 8 bases lying between them. This CDR3 is 14 amino acids long. CDR3 nucleotides: TGTGCCAGTAGGCCGGGAACGAACACCGGGGAGCTGTTTTTT. Translating it yields CASRPGTNTGELFF.